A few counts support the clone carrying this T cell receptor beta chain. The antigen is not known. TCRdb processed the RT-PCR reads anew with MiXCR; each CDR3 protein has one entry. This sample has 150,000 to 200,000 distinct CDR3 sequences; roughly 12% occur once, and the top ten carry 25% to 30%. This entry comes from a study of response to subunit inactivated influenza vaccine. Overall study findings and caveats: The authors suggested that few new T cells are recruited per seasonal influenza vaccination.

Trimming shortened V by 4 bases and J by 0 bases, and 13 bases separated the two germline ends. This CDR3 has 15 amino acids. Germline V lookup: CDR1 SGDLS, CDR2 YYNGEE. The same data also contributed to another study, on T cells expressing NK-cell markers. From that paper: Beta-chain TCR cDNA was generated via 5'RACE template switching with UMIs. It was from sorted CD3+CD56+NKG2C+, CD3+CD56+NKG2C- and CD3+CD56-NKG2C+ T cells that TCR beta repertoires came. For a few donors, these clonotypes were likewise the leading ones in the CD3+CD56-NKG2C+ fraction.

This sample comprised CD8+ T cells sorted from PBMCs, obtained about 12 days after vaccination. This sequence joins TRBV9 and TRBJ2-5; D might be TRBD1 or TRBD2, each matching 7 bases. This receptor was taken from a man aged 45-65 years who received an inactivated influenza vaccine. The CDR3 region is CASSSGGADQETQYF. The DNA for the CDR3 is TGTGCCAGCAGCTCAGGGGGGGCAGACCAAGAGACCCAGTACTTC.